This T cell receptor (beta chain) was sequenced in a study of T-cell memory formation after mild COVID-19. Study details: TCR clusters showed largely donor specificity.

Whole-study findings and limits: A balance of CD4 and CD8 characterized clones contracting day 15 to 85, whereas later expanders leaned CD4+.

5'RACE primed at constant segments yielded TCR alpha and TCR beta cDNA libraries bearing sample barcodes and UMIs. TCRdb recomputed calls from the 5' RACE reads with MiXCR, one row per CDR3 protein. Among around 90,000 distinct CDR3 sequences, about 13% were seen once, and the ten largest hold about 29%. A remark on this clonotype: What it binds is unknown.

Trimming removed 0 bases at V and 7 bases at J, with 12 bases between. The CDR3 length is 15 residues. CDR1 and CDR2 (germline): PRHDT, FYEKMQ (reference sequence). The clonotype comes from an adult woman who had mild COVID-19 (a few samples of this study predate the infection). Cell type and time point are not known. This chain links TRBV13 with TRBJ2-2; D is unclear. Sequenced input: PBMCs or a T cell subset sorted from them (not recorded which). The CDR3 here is CASSLGTGGSGELFF. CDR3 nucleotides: TGTGCCAGCAGCTTAGGCACGGGCGGAAGCGGGGAGCTGTTTTTT.